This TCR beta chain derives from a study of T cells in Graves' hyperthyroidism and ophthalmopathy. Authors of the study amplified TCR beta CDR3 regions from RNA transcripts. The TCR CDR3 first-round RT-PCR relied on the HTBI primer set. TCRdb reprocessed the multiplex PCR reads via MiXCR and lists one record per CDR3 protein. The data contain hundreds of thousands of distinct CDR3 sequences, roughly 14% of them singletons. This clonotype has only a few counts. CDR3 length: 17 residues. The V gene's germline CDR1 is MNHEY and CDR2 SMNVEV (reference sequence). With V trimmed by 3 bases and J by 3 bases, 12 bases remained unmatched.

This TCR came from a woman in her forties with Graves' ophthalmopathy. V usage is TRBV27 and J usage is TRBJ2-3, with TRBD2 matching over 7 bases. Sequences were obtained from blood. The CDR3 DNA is TGTGCCAGCAGTTTCTGGGCCGGCGGGGAGGGAACAGATACGCAGTATTTT. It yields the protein CASSFWAGGEGTDTQYF.